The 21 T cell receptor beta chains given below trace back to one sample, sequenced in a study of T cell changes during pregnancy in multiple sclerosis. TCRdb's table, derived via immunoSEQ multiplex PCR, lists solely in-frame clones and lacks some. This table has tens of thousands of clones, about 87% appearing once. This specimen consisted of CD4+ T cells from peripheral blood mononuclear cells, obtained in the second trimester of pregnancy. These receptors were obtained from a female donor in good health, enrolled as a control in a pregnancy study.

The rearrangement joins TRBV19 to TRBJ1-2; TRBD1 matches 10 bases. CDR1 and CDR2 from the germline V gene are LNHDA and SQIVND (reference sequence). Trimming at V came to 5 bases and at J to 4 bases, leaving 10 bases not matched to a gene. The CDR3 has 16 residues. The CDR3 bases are TGTGCCAGTAGTCCCGGACAGGGGGGTCTCGTCTATGGCTACACCTTC. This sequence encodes CASSPGQGGLVYGYTF.

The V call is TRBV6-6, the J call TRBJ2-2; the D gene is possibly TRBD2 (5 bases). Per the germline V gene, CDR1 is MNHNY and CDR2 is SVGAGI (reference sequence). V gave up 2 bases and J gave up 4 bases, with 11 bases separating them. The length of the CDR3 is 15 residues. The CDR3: CASSYAGEGTGELFF. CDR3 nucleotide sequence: TGTGCCAGCAGTTACGCCGGCGAGGGCACCGGGGAGCTGTTTTTT.

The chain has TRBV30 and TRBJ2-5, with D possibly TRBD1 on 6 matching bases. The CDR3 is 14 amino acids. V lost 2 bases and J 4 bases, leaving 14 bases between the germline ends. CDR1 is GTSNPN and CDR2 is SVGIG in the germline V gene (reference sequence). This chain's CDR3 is CAWSPTGFGETQYF. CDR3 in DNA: TGTGCCTGGAGTCCTACAGGGTTTGGAGAGACCCAGTACTTC.

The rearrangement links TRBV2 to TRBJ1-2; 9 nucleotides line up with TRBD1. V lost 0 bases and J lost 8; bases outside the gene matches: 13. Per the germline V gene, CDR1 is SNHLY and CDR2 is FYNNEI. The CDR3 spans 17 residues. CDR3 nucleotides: TGTGCCAGCAGTGAAGCAAGGGGAGGGACAGGGTCTCTCGGCTACACCTTC. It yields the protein CASSEARGGTGSLGYTF.

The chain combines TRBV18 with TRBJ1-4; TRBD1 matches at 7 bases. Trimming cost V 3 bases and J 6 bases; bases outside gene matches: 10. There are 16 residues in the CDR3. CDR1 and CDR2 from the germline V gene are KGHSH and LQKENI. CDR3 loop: CASSPREGGRYEKLFF. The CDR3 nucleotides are TGTGCCAGCTCACCCCGAGAAGGGGGCCGTTATGAAAAACTGTTTTTT.

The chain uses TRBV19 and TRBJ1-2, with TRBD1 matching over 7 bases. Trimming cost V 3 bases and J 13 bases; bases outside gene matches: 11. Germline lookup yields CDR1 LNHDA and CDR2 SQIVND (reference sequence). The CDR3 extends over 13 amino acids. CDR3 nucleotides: TGTGCCAGTAGTATGAGCCAGGGGGTAACCCCCACCTTC. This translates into CASSMSQGVTPTF.

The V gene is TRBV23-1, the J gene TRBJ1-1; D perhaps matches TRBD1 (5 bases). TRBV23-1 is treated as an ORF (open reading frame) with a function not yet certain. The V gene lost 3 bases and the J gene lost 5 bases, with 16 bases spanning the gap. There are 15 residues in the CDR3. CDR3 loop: CASSHPPGKRTEAFF. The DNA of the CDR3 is TGCGCCAGCAGTCATCCGCCAGGGAAACGGACTGAAGCTTTCTTT.

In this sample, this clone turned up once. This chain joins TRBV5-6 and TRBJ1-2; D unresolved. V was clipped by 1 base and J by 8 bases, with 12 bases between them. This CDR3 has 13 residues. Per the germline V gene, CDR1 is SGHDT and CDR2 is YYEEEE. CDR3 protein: CASSLMRELGYTF. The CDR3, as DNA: TGTGCCAGCAGCTTGATGCGGGAATTGGGCTACACCTTC.

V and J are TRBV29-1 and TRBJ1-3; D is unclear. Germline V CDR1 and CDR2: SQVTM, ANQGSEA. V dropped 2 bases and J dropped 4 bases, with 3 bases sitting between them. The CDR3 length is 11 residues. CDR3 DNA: TGCAGCGTTGAACAGGGAAACACCATATATTTT. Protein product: CSVEQGNTIYF.

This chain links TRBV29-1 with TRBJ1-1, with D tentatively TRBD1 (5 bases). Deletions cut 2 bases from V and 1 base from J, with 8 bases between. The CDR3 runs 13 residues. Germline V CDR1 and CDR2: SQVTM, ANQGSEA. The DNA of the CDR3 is TGCAGCGTTGAAAGACAGTCGAACACTGAAGCTTTCTTT. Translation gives CSVERQSNTEAFF.

This chain's CDR3 is CASSPQGTPNTEAFF. CDR3 nucleotides: TGCGCCAGCAGCCCACAGGGGACCCCCAACACTGAAGCTTTCTTT. The V gene is TRBV5-1, the J gene TRBJ1-1; 7 bases agree with TRBD1. In germline, CDR1 is SGHRS, CDR2 YFSETQ. The CDR3 is 15 amino acids. V dropped 4 bases and J dropped 2; count of bases not matched to a gene: 8.

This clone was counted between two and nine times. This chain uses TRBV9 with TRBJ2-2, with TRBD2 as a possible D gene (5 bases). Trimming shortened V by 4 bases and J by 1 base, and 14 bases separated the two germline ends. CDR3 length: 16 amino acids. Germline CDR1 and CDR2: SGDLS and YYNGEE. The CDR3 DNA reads TGTGCCAGCAGCCCTCGTGAGCGGCTGAACACCGGGGAGCTGTTTTTT. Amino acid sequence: CASSPRERLNTGELFF.

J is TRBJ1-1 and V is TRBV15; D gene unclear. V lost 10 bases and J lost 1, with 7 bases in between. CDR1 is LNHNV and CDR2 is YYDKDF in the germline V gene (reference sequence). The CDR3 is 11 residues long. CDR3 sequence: CASSRNTEAFF. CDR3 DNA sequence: TGTGCCAGCTCCAGGAACACTGAAGCTTTCTTT.

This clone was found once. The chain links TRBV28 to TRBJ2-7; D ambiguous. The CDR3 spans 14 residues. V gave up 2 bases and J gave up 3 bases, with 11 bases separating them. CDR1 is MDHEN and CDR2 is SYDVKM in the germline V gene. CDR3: CASSLGQALYEQYF. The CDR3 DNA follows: TGTGCCAGCAGTTTAGGCCAGGCTCTCTACGAGCAGTACTTC. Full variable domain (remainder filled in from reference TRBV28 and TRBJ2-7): DVKVTQSSRYLVKRTGEKVFLECVQDMDHENMFWYRQDPGLGLRLIYFSYDVKMKEKGDIPEGYSVSREKKERFSLILESASTNQTSMYLCASSLGQALYEQYFGPGTRLTVT.

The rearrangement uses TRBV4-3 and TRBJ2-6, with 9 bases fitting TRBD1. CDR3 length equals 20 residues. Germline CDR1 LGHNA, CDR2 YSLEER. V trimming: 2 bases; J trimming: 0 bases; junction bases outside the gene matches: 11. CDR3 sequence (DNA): TGCGCCAGCAGCCAATACCCCGGGACAGGGAACCCCTCTGGGGCCAACGTCCTGACTTTC. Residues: CASSQYPGTGNPSGANVLTF.

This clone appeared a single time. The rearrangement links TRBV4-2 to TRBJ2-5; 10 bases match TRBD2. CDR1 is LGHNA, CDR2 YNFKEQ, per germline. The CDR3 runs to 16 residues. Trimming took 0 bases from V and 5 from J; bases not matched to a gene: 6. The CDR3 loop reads CASSQDVLAGVETQYF. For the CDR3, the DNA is TGTGCCAGCAGCCAAGATGTCCTAGCGGGGGTGGAGACCCAGTACTTC.

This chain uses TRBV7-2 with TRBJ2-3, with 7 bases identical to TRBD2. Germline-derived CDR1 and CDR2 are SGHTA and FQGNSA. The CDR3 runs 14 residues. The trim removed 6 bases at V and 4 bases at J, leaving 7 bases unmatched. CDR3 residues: CASSLGGSADTQYF. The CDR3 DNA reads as TGTGCCAGCAGTCTCGGGGGGTCGGCAGATACGCAGTATTTT.

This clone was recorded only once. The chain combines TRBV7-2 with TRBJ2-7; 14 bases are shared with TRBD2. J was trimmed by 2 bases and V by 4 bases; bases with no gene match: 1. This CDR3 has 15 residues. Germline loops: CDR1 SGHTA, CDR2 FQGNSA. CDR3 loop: CASSSGLAGAYEQYF. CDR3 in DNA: TGTGCCAGCAGCTCGGGACTAGCGGGGGCCTACGAGCAGTACTTC.

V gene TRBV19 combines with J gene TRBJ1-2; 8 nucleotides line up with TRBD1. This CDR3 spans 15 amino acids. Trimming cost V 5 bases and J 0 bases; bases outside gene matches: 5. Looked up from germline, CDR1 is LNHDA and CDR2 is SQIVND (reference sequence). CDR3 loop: CASSVQGGSNYGYTF. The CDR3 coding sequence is TGTGCCAGTAGTGTACAGGGGGGCTCTAACTATGGCTACACCTTC.

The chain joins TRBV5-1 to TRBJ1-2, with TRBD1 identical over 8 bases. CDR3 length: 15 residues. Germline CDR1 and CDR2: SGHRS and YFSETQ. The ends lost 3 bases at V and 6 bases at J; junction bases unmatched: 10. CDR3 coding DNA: TGCGCCAGCAGCTCCGGGACAGGCTCAGTTGATGGCTACACCTTC. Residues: CASSSGTGSVDGYTF.

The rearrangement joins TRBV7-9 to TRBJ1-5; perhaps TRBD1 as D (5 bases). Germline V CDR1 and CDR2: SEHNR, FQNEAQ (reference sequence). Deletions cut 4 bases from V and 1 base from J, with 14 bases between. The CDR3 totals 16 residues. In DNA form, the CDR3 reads TGTGCCAGCAGCTCCGGGGCCGGGGGGAGCAATCAGCCCCAGCATTTT. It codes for CASSSGAGGSNQPQHF.